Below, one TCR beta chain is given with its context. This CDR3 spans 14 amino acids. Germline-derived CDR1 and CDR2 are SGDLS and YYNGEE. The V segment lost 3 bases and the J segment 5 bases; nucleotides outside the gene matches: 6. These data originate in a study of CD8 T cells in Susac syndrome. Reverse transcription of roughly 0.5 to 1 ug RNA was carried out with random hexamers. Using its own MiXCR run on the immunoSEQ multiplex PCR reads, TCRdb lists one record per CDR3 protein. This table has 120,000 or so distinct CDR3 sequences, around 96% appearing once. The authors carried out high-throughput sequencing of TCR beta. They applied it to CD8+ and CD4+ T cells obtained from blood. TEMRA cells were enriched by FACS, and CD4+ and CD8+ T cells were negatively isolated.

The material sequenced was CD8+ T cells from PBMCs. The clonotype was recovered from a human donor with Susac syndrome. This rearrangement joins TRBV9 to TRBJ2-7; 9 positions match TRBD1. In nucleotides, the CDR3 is TGTGCCAGCAGCGGTGGGACAGGGACTGACGAGCAGTACTTC. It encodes CASSGGTGTDEQYF.